Below are 8 T cell receptor beta chains sequenced from a single sample in a study of T cells of healthy individuals. TCRdb recomputed calls from the 5' RACE reads with MiXCR, one row per CDR3 protein. The sample holds 55,000 to 65,000 distinct CDR3 sequences, 15% to 20% seen once. The receptors derive from a human donor in good health.

The chain uses TRBV3-1 and TRBJ2-3, with 8 nucleotides matching TRBD1. After removal of 1 base from V and 5 bases from J, the junction contained 8 bases not matched to a gene. Germline CDR1 is LGHDT and CDR2 is YNNKEL (reference sequence). This CDR3 comprises 16 residues. CDR3 nucleotide sequence: TGTGCCAGCAGCCAAGGTCCAGGGGGCGCAGTAGATACGCAGTATTTT. Translated, it gives CASSQGPGGAVDTQYF.

This clonotype was observed at least ten times. V and J are TRBV12-3 or TRBV12-4 and TRBJ2-3; TRBD2 matches 10 bases. This CDR3 is built from 17 residues. V was pared by 8 bases and J by 5 bases, with 16 bases of the junction left unmatched. DNA of the CDR3: TGTGCCAGCCGTCCTCTGGGTATAGCGGGGGGAAGAGATACGCAGTATTTT. Protein: CASRPLGIAGGRDTQYF.

The V call is TRBV12-3 or TRBV12-4, the J call TRBJ2-1, with TRBD2 as a possible D gene (7 bases). The CDR3 is 15 amino acids. V shed 3 bases and J shed 7 bases, with 16 bases lying between them. CDR3 residues: CASSFMRGRGNEQFF. The CDR3, as DNA: TGTGCCAGCAGTTTTATGCGGGGGAGGGGGAATGAGCAGTTCTTC.

This clonotype was seen repeatedly, ten times or more. The J gene is TRBJ1-2, the V gene TRBV27; D call uncertain. The V end was cut by 6 bases, the J end by 4 bases, with 12 bases between. The CDR3 runs 13 residues. Germline-derived CDR1 and CDR2 are MNHEY and SMNVEV (reference sequence). CDR3 loop: CASSTGFGYGYTF. The CDR3 coding sequence is TGTGCCAGCAGCACGGGATTCGGCTATGGCTACACCTTC.

In its sample, this clonotype was seen a few times. The rearrangement links TRBV5-1 to TRBJ1-1, with 9 bases lining up with TRBD1. Trimming took 1 base from V and 2 from J; bases not matched to a gene: 3. This CDR3 has 15 residues. Germline loops: CDR1 SGHRS, CDR2 YFSETQ. CDR3 residues: CASSLTGGLNTEAFF. The CDR3 nucleotides read TGCGCCAGCAGCTTGACAGGGGGCTTAAACACTGAAGCTTTCTTT.

Many counts were recorded for this clonotype. The genes are TRBV7-3 and TRBJ1-2; the D is unclear. This CDR3 comprises 13 residues. CDR1 is SGHTA and CDR2 is FQGTGA in the germline V gene. Trimming cost V 5 bases and J 6 bases, with 13 bases left between them. The CDR3 DNA reads as TGTGCCAGCAGCCCCTCCGCGGGGAATGGCTACACCTTC. Translation: CASSPSAGNGYTF.

This clonotype was observed a few times. This sequence joins TRBV7-9 and TRBJ2-7; D is unresolved. V dropped 2 bases and J dropped 5 bases, with 13 bases sitting between them. The CDR3 has 14 residues. CDR1 is SEHNR, CDR2 FQNEAQ, per germline (reference sequence). The CDR3 DNA reads as TGTGCCAGCAGCTTATCAGAACTACTTGACGAGCAGTACTTC. Amino acid sequence: CASSLSELLDEQYF.

This clonotype appeared once. The chain has TRBV12-3 or TRBV12-4 and TRBJ2-5; 9 bases align to TRBD1. The V gene end was trimmed by 2 bases and the J gene end by 5 bases; junction bases not matched to a gene: 3. This CDR3 spans 14 amino acids. CDR3 sequence: CASSLTGGAETQYF. The CDR3, as DNA: TGTGCCAGCAGTTTAACAGGGGGCGCCGAGACCCAGTACTTC.